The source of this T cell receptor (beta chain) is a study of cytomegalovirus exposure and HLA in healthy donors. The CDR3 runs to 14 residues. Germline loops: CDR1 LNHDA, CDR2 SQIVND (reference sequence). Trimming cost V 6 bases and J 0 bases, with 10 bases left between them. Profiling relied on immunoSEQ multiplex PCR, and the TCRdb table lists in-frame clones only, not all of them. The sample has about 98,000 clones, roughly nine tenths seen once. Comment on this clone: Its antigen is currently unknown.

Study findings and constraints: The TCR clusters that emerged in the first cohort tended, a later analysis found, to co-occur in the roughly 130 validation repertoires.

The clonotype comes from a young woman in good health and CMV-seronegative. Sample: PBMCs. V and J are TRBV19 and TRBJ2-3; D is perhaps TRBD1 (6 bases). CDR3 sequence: CASRQDSSTDTQYF. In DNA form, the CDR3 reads TGTGCCAGTAGGCAGGACAGCAGCACAGATACGCAGTATTTT.